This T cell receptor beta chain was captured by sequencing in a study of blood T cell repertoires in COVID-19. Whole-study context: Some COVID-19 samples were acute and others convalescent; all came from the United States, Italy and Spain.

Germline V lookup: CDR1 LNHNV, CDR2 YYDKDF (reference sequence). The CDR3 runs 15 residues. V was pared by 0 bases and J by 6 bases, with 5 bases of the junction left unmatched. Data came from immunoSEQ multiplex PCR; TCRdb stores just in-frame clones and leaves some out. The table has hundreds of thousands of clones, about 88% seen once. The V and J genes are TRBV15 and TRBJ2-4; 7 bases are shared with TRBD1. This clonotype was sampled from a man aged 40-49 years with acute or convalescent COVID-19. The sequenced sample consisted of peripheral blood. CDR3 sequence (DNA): TGTGCCACCAGCAGAGATTTTACAGGGGCAAACATTCAGTACTTC. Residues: CATSRDFTGANIQYF. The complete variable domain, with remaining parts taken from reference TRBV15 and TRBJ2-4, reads DAMVIQNPRYQVTQFGKPVTLSCSQTLNHNVMYWYQQKSSQAPKLLFHYYDKDFNNEADTPDNFQSRRPNTSFCFLDIRSPGLGDTAMYLCATSRDFTGANIQYFGAGTRLSVL.